This T cell receptor beta chain is drawn from a study of T cells in Graves' hyperthyroidism and ophthalmopathy. The germline gives CDR1 MDHEN, CDR2 SYDVKM. Germline trimming cut 6 bases from V and 7 bases from J; bases unmatched to any gene: 14. The CDR3 has 15 residues. This clonotype appeared many times. From RNA transcripts, TCR beta CDR3 regions were amplified. A set of HTBI primers served as the primers for a first-round RT-PCR of the TCR CDR3. TCRdb re-derived calls from the multiplex PCR reads in MiXCR, one entry per CDR3 protein. Found here are 540,000 or so distinct CDR3 sequences, approximately 14% of them singletons; the top ten hold about 7%.

The chain couples TRBV28 to TRBJ1-2, with 7 bases fitting TRBD1. The receptor was derived from a woman aged 25 to 39 with Graves' hyperthyroidism. The specimen was blood. In DNA form, the CDR3 reads TGTGCCAGCAGACCCCAGCGGGGGACAGCCTTTGGCTACACCTTC. It translates to CASRPQRGTAFGYTF.